The sample holds a few counts of the clone carrying this T cell receptor (beta chain). Its antigen is as yet unknown. V was cut by 3 bases and J by 4 bases, with 9 bases left in between. The CDR3 has 13 amino acids. Germline V CDR1 and CDR2: SGHVS, FQNEAQ. Primed by a sample-barcoded 5' primer and a J-beta primer mix, a second PCR proceeded for roughly 7 to 11 cycles. Via MiXCR, TCRdb re-called the 5' RACE reads, giving one row per CDR3 protein. The table has roughly 500,000 distinct CDR3 sequences, 27% seen once. The authors extracted at least 6 micrograms of total RNA per sample. This entry is derived from a study of blood T cells in healthy people across ages. Study-wide points: Diversity was higher, and naive CD4+ cells more numerous, in long-lived donors than in aged donors. Among T cells, TCR beta diversity per million cells dropped roughly linearly as age rose.

This clonotype originated in a woman in her seventies in good health. V usage is TRBV7-8 and J usage is TRBJ1-2; no clear D gene. The sequencing sample was made of blood. The CDR3 nucleotides are TGTGCCAGCAGCTTGGTCAAAGGCTATGGCTACACCTTC. Amino acid sequence: CASSLVKGYGYTF.